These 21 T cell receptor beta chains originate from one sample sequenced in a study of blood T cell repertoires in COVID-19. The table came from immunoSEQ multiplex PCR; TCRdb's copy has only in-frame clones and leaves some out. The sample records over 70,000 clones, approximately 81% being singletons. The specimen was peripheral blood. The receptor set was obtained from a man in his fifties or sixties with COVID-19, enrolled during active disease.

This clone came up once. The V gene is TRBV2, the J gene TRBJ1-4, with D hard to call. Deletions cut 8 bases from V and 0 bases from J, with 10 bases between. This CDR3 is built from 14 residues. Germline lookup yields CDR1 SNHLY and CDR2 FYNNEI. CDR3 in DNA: TGTGCCAGCCTTGCAGGTGCAACTAATGAAAAACTGTTTTTT. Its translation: CASLAGATNEKLFF.

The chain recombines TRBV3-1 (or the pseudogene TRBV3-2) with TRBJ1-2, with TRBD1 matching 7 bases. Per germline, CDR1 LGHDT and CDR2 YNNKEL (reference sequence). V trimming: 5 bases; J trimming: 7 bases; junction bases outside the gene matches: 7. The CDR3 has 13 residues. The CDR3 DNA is TGTGCCAGCAGCTACGGGACAGCCTCTGGCTACACCTTC. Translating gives CASSYGTASGYTF.

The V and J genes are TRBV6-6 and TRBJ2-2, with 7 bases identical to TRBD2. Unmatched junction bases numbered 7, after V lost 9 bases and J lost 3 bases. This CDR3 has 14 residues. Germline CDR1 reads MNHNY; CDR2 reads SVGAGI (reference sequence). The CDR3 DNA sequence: TGTGCCAGTCGGTGGCTAGCGGACACCGGGGAGCTGTTTTTT. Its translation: CASRWLADTGELFF.

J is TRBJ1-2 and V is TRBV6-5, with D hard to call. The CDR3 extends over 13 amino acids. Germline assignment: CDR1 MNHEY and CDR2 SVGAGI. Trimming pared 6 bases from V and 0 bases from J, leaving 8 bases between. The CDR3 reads CASRESTNYGYTF. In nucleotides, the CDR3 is TGTGCCAGCAGGGAGAGTACTAACTATGGCTACACCTTC.

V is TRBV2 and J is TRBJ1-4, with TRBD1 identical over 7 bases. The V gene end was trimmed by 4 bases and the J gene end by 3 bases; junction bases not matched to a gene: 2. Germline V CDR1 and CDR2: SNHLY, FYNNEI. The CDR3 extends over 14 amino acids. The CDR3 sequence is CASSVGQSNEKLFF. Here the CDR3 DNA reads TGTGCCAGCAGTGTGGGACAGTCTAATGAAAAACTGTTTTTT.

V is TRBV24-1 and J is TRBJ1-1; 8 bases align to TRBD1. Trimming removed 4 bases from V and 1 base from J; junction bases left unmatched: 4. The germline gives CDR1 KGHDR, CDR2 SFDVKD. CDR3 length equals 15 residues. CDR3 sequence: CATSDPQGANTEAFF. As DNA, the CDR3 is TGTGCCACCAGTGACCCTCAGGGGGCGAACACTGAAGCTTTCTTT.

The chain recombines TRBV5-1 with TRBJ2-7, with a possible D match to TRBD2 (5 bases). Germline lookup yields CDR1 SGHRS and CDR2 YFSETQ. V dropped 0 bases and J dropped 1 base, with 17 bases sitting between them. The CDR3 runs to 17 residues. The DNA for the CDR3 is TGCGCCAGCAGCTTGGTAGAGGGCCTTCCCTCATCCTACGAGCAGTACTTC. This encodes CASSLVEGLPSSYEQYF. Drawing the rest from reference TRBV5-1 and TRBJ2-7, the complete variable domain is KAGVTQTPRYLIKTRGQQVTLSCSPISGHRSVSWYQQTPGQGLQFLFEYFSETQRNKGNFPGRFSGRQFSNSRSEMNVSTLELGDSALYLCASSLVEGLPSSYEQYFGPGTRLTVT.

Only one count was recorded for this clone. CDR3 nucleotide sequence: TGTGCCAGCAGTTTACGCTTAGGACAGTATGGCTACACCTTC. Translating it yields CASSLRLGQYGYTF. The chain links TRBV6-5 to TRBJ1-2, with D possibly being TRBD1 (6 bases). Germline CDR1 is MNHEY and CDR2 is SVGAGI. The CDR3 spans 14 residues. V lost 4 bases, J lost 5 bases, and 14 bases lay in between.

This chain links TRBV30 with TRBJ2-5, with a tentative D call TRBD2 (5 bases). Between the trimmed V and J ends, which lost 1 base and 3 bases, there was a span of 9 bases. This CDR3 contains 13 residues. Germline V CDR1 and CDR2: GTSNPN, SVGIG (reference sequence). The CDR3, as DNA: TGTGCCTGGAGTGGTCTAGCAAAAGAGACCCAGTACTTC. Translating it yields CAWSGLAKETQYF.

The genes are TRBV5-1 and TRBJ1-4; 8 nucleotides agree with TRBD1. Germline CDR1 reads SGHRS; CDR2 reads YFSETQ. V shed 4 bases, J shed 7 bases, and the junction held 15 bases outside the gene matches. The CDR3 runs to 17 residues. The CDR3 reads CASSGGAAGGGVEKLFF. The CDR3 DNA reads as TGCGCCAGCAGCGGCGGCGCTGCAGGGGGCGGGGTTGAAAAACTGTTTTTT.

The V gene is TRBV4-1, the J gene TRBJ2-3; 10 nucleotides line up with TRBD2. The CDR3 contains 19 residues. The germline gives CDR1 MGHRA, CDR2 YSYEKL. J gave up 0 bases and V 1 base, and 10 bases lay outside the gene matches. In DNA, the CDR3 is TGCGCCAGCAGCCAAGTTCGGGGTTTAGCGGGGGGTAGCACAGATACGCAGTATTTT. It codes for CASSQVRGLAGGSTDTQYF.

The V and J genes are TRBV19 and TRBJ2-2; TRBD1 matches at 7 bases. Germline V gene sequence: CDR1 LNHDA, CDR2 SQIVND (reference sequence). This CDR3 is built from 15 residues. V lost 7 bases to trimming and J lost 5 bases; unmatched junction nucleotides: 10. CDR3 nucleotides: TGTGCCAGTACCAGGGGGTCCTTTAGGACCGGGGAGCTGTTTTTT. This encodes CASTRGSFRTGELFF.

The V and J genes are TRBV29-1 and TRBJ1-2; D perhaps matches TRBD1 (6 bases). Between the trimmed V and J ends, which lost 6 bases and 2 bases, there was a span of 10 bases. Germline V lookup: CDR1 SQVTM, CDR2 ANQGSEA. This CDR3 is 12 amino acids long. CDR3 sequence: CSVGDKNYGYTF. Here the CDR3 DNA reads TGCAGCGTGGGGGACAAGAACTATGGCTACACCTTC.

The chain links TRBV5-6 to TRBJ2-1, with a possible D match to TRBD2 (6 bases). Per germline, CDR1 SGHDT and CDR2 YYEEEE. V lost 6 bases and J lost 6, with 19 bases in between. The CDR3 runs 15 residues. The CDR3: CASTYVAGLSNEQFF. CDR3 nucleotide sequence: TGTGCCAGCACCTACGTGGCGGGACTCTCCAATGAGCAGTTCTTC.

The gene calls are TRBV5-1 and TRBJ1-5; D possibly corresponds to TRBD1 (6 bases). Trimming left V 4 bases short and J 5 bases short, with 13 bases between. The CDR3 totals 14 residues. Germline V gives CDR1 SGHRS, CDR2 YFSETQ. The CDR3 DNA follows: TGCGCCAGCAGCCTGGACAGACCGGATCAGCCCCAGCATTTT. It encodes CASSLDRPDQPQHF.

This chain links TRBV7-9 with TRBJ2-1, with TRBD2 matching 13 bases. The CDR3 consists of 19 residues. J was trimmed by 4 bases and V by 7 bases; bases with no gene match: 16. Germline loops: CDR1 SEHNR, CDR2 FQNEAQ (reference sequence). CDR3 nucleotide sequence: TGTGCCAGCAACCCGTTCCCGGGACTAGCGGGACCTGAGTACAATGAGCAGTTCTTC. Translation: CASNPFPGLAGPEYNEQFF.

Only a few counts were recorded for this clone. Here the CDR3 reads CASSIGVNQPQHF. CDR3 nucleotide sequence: TGTGCCAGTAGTATAGGCGTTAATCAGCCCCAGCATTTT. The chain links TRBV19 to TRBJ1-5; D is unclear. Germline V CDR1 and CDR2: LNHDA, SQIVND (reference sequence). Trimming pared 1 base from V and 4 bases from J, leaving 5 bases between. This CDR3 is built from 13 residues.

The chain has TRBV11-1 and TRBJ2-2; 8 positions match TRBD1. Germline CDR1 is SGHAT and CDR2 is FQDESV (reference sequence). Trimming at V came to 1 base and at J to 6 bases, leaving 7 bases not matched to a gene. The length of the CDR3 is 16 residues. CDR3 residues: CASSLVGQGFSGELFF. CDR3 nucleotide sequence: TGTGCCAGCAGCTTAGTAGGACAGGGTTTCTCCGGGGAGCTGTTTTTT.

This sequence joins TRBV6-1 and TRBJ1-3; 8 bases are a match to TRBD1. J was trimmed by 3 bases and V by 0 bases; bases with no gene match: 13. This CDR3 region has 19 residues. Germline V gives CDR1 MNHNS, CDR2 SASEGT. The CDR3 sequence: CASSEAGAGGAGRGNTIYF. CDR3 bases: TGTGCCAGCAGTGAAGCGGGGGCAGGGGGCGCAGGACGTGGAAACACCATATATTTT.

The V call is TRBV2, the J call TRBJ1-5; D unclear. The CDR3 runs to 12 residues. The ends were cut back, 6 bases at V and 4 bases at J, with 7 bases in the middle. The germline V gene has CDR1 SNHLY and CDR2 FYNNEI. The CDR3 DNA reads TGTGCCAGCAGGAGACAAAATCAGCCCCAGCATTTT. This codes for CASRRQNQPQHF.

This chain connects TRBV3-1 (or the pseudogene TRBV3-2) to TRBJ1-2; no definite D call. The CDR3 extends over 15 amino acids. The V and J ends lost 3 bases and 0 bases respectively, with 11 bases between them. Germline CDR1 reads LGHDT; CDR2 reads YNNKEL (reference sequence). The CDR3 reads CASSHLGRANYGYTF. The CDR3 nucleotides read TGTGCCAGCAGCCACCTAGGGAGGGCTAACTATGGCTACACCTTC.